These T cell receptor beta chains were read from a single sample in a study of blood T cell repertoires in COVID-19. Produced via immunoSEQ multiplex PCR; TCRdb's table is partial and in-frame only. The table has 150,000 to 200,000 clones, 76% seen once. Sequencing was carried out using PBMCs or T cells enriched from blood (not recorded which). The receptor set was obtained from a woman between 50 and 59 years old with acute COVID-19. The CDR3 runs from the conserved cysteine through the conserved F or W. D genes are given only for firm matches. A row's size may be missing; if present it is once, few, many or a size class.

>TRBD1|NA|TRBV6-5|TRBJ2-3
TGTGCCAGCAGTCGCGGACAGGGGGGAGATACGCAGTATTTT
CASSRGQGGDTQYF
>NA|NA|TRBV5-1|TRBJ2-2
TGCGCCAGCAGCTTTGCCGAGGCCGGGGAGCTGTTTTTT
CASSFAEAGELFF
>TRBD1|NA|TRBV2|TRBJ1-4
TGTGCCAGCAGGATACCGACAGGGCTTGGTGAAAAACTGTTTTTT
CASRIPTGLGEKLFF
>TRBD1|NA|TRBV7-9|TRBJ1-4
TGTGCCAGCACCGACACCCGGGACAGGGCCTCAGTGCGGGGTGAAAAACTGTTTTTT
CASTDTRDRASVRGEKLFF
>TRBD2|NA|TRBV19|TRBJ2-3
TGTGCCAGTAGTATAGGCGGGGGGATCACAGATACGCAGTATTTT
CASSIGGGITDTQYF
>NA|once|TRBV5-1|TRBJ2-1
TGCGCCAGCAGCTTATCAAACAATGAGCAGTTCTTC
CASSLSNNEQFF
>NA|NA|TRBV5-6|TRBJ2-5
TGTGCCAGCAGCTTGGGTTGGGGTCCGGGGAAGACCCAGTACTTC
CASSLGWGPGKTQYF
>NA|NA|TRBV19|TRBJ1-5
TGTGCCAGTAGTATAGATGGCAGGGGCATGCAGCCCCAGCATTTT
CASSIDGRGMQPQHF
>NA|many|TRBV19|TRBJ1-5
TGTGCCAGTAGTATTGGCGGGGGCCTAATCCGACCCCAGCATTTT
CASSIGGGLIRPQHF
>TRBD1|NA|TRBV19|TRBJ1-5
TGTGCCAGTAGTAACAACGGACAGGGGTACCAGCCCCAGCATTTT
CASSNNGQGYQPQHF
>NA|NA|TRBV11-2|TRBJ2-1
TGTGCCAGCAGCTTAGCCGATAATAGGGGCAATGAGCAGTTCTTC
CASSLADNRGNEQFF
>TRBD1|once|TRBV6-4|TRBJ1-2
TGTGCCAGCAGTGACCCCGACAGGGCTGGCTATGGCTACACCTTC
CASSDPDRAGYGYTF
>TRBD1|NA|TRBV2|TRBJ1-1
TGTGCCAGCAGTGAAAACAGGGGATACACTGAAGCTTTCTTT
CASSENRGYTEAFF
>TRBD1|NA|TRBV6-5|TRBJ2-5
TGTGCCAGCAATCCGGGACAGGGTCAAGAGACCCAGTACTTC
CASNPGQGQETQYF
>TRBD1|NA|TRBV5-1|TRBJ2-1
TGCGCCAGCAGCATCGGGACAGGGTCCTACAATGAGCAGTTCTTC
CASSIGTGSYNEQFF
>TRBD1|NA|TRBV30|TRBJ1-4
TGTGCCTGGAGTGCGGAGGGGGCCCTGGATGAAAAACTGTTTTTT
CAWSAEGALDEKLFF
>TRBD2|NA|TRBV28|TRBJ2-1
TGTGCCAGCAGTCTAGCGGGGGCCAGCATCAATGAGCAGTTCTTC
CASSLAGASINEQFF
>NA|NA|TRBV6-5|TRBJ1-1
TGTGCCAGCAGTTACTCGGGGAGACCAATAAGAGGCGCTTTCTTT
CASSYSGRPIRGAFF
>NA|NA|TRBV5-1|TRBJ1-3
TGCGCCAGCAGCTTTCGGCCCGGAGACTCTGGAAACACCATATATTTT
CASSFRPGDSGNTIYF
>TRBD1|once|TRBV19|TRBJ1-5
TGTGCCAGTACCCCGGGACAGGGTTACTATAGCAATCAGCCCCAGCATTTT
CASTPGQGYYSNQPQHF
>NA|NA|TRBV9|TRBJ1-6
TGTGCCAGCAGCGGGGGGGGACTTAATTCACCCCTCCACTTT
CASSGGGLNSPLHF
>TRBD1|NA|TRBV28|TRBJ1-5
TGTGCCAGCAGAAGCCACAGGGGGGCCCAGCCCCAGCATTTT
CASRSHRGAQPQHF
>TRBD1|NA|TRBV9|TRBJ2-3
TGTGCCAGCAGCGTAGCGGACAGGGCATGGCAGACGCAGTATTTT
CASSVADRAWQTQYF
>NA|NA|TRBV28|TRBJ1-1
TGTGCCAGCAGTTCTACCGGGGAGAACACTGAAGCTTTCTTT
CASSSTGENTEAFF
>NA|NA|TRBV28|TRBJ1-2
TGTGCCAGCAGGTGGCCAGGGAGGCTAGATGGCTACACCTTC
CASRWPGRLDGYTF
>NA|NA|TRBV27|TRBJ1-2
TGTGCCAGCAGTTTATCGATCGGTGACAGGCGCTATGGCTACACCTTC
CASSLSIGDRRYGYTF
>TRBD1|NA|TRBV3-1/TRBV3-2|TRBJ1-6
TGTGCCAGCAGCCGGACAGGCCCAAATTCACCCCTCCACTTT
CASSRTGPNSPLHF
>NA|NA|TRBV10-3|TRBJ1-1
TGTGCCATCAGTGAATCCCACCTGGAGCGCACTGAAGCTTTCTTT
CAISESHLERTEAFF
>NA|NA|TRBV6-6|TRBJ1-1
TGTGCCAGCAGTTACCCTCACGACAGGAACCCTGAAGCTTTCTTT
CASSYPHDRNPEAFF
>TRBD1|NA|TRBV7-2|TRBJ2-2
TGTGCCAGCAGCTTAGTCATGCAGGGGGCAGGAACCGGGGAGCTGTTTTTT
CASSLVMQGAGTGELFF
>NA|few|TRBV5-1|TRBJ1-3
TGCGCCAGCAGCTTGGCCCCAGGGGCTGGAAACACCATATATTTT
CASSLAPGAGNTIYF
>NA|few|TRBV28|TRBJ1-1
TGTGCCAGCAGTGGAACAGGGAGGAACACTGAAGCTTTCTTT
CASSGTGRNTEAFF
>NA|once|TRBV24-1|TRBJ2-5
TGTGCCACCAGTGATTGGGGAGGGGGTAGGGAGACCCAGTACTTC
CATSDWGGGRETQYF
>NA|NA|TRBV11-2|TRBJ1-2
TGTGCCAGCAGCCTTAGGGGGGGCAGGGACGGCTATGGCTACACCTTC
CASSLRGGRDGYGYTF
>NA|NA|TRBV6-5|TRBJ1-6
TGTGCCAGCAGTTACCAGGGTAATAATTCACCCCTCCACTTT
CASSYQGNNSPLHF
>NA|NA|TRBV5-1|TRBJ2-1
TGCGCCAGCAGTTCCGGGACTTTGGGCGTTGATGAGCAGTTCTTC
CASSSGTLGVDEQFF
>NA|NA|TRBV19|TRBJ2-2
TGTGCCAGTAGTAAACGACAGGAAACCGGGGAGCTGTTTTTT
CASSKRQETGELFF
>NA|NA|TRBV7-9|TRBJ1-2
TGTGCCAGCAGCTTAGTAGGACAGATCTATGGCTACACCTTC
CASSLVGQIYGYTF
>NA|NA|TRBV6-4|TRBJ1-1
TGTGCCAGCAGTTGGGGGGTTAACACTGAAGCTTTCTTT
CASSWGVNTEAFF
>TRBD1|NA|TRBV28|TRBJ1-1
TGTGCCAGCAGTCTTCAGGGGGCGTCCACTGAAGCTTTCTTT
CASSLQGASTEAFF
>NA|NA|TRBV18|TRBJ2-2
TGTGCCAGCTCACTAACAGGGATTCCCCGGAGTAACACCGGGGAGCTGTTTTTT
CASSLTGIPRSNTGELFF
>NA|few|TRBV12-5|TRBJ2-2
TGTGCTAGTGGTCTAGGGACTGTCGCGAACACCGGGGAGCTGTTTTTT
CASGLGTVANTGELFF
>TRBD2|NA|TRBV11-2|TRBJ2-3
TGTGCCAGCAGCTTAGAAACTAGCGGGTGGAGCACAGATACGCAGTATTTT
CASSLETSGWSTDTQYF
>NA|NA|TRBV10-3|TRBJ2-1
TGTGCCATCAGTGACCAATCAGGGGCGTACAATGAGCAGTTCTTC
CAISDQSGAYNEQFF
>NA|NA|TRBV3-1/TRBV3-2|TRBJ2-3
TGTGCCAGCAGCCAAGATCTCGGTGGCACAGATACGCAGTATTTT
CASSQDLGGTDTQYF
>NA|NA|TRBV5-6|TRBJ2-1
TGTGCCAGCAGGTGGGTGCTAGGGGCCCCCGATGAGCAGTTCTTC
CASRWVLGAPDEQFF
>TRBD1|NA|TRBV29-1|TRBJ1-1
TGCAGCGTTCCACATACAGGGGCTCCTGAAGCTTTCTTT
CSVPHTGAPEAFF
>NA|NA|TRBV4-3|TRBJ1-2
TGCGCCAGCAGCCAAGATTCTAGCCCTCCGAGGGGCTACACCTTC
CASSQDSSPPRGYTF
>NA|NA|TRBV6-5|TRBJ1-2
TGTGCCAGCAGTTACAACAGGGAACACTATGGCTACACCTTC
CASSYNREHYGYTF
>NA|few|TRBV15|TRBJ1-2
TGTGCCACCAGCAGAGACAGCTATGGCTACACCTTC
CATSRDSYGYTF
>TRBD1|few|TRBV7-2|TRBJ1-3
TGTGCCAGCAGCTTAGTTGGGAACCGGGACAGCGGAAACACCATATATTTT
CASSLVGNRDSGNTIYF
>NA|NA|TRBV2|TRBJ1-5
TGTGCCAGCACCTCACTGCCCGGGGGCAATCAGCCCCAGCATTTT
CASTSLPGGNQPQHF
>TRBD2|NA|TRBV13|TRBJ2-1
TGTGCCAGCAGCTTATCGGGTTTATGGCGGGGGGGCTCCTCCTACAATGAGCAGTTCTTC
CASSLSGLWRGGSSYNEQFF
>NA|few|TRBV28|TRBJ1-1
TGTGCCAGCAGTATACCTCAAGGGGGTTCGGCTGAAGCTTTCTTT
CASSIPQGGSAEAFF
>TRBD2|NA|TRBV9|TRBJ2-5
TGTGCCAGCAGTGCTAGCGGGGGGGCCGCGGAGACCCAGTACTTC
CASSASGGAAETQYF
>NA|NA|TRBV7-9|TRBJ1-5
TGTGCCAGCAGCTCCGCCGAGGCAGGGGGCAATCAGCCCCAGCATTTT
CASSSAEAGGNQPQHF
>NA|NA|TRBV7-2|TRBJ1-1
TGTGCCAGCAGCAGACAGGTGAACACTGAAGCTTTCTTT
CASSRQVNTEAFF
>NA|once|TRBV6-4|TRBJ1-1
TGTGCCAGCAGTGACTTGGACTTTCGGGGGGGCTACACTGAAGCTTTCTTT
CASSDLDFRGGYTEAFF
>NA|NA|TRBV5-4|TRBJ2-3
TGTGCCAGCAGCTTTGGTCAGGGAGGCCTCACAGATACGCAGTATTTT
CASSFGQGGLTDTQYF
>NA|NA|TRBV27|TRBJ1-2
TGTGCCAGCAGGCAGGGTATCTATTTCGGCTACACCTTC
CASRQGIYFGYTF